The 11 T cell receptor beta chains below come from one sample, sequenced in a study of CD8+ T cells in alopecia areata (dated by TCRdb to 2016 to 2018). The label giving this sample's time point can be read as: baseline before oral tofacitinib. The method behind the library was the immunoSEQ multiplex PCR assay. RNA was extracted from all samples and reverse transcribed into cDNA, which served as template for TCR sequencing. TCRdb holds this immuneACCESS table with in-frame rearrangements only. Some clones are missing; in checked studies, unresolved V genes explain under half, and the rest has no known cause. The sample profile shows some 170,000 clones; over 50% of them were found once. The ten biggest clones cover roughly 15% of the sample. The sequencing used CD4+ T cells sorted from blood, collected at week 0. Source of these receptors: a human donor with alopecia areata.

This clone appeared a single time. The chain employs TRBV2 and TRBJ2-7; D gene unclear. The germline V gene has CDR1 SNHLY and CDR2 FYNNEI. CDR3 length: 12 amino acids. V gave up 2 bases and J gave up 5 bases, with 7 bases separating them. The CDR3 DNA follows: TGTGCCAGCAGTGAACCCCGGGACGAGCAGTACTTC. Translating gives CASSEPRDEQYF.

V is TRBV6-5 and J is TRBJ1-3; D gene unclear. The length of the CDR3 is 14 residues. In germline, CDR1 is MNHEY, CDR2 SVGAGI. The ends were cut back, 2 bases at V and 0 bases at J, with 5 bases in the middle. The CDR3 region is CASSYGSSGNTIYF. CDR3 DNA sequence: TGTGCCAGCAGTTACGGGAGCTCTGGAAACACCATATATTTT.

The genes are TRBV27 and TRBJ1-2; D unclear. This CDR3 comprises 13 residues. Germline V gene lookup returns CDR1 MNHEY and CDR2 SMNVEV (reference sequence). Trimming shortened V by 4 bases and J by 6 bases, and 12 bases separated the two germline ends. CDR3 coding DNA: TGTGCCAGCAGTTCTGTCCCTGGGGATGGCTACACCTTC. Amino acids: CASSSVPGDGYTF.

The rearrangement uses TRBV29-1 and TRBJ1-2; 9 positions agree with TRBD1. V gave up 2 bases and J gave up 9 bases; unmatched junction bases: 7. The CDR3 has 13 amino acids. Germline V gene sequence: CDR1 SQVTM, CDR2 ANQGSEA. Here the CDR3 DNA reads TGCAGCGTTGAACCGGGACAGGGTGGTAGCTACACCTTC. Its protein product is CSVEPGQGGSYTF.

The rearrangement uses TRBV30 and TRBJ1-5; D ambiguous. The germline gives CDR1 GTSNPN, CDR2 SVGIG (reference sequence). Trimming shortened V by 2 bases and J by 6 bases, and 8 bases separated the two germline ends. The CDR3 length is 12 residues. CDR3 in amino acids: CAWSNGVQPQHF. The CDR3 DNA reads TGTGCCTGGAGTAACGGGGTTCAGCCCCAGCATTTT. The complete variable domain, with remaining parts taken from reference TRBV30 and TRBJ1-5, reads SQTIHQWPATLVQPVGSPLSLECTVEGTSNPNLYWYRQAAGRGLQLLFYSVGIGQISSEVPQNLSASRPQDRQFILSSKKLLLSDSGFYLCAWSNGVQPQHFGDGTRLSIL.

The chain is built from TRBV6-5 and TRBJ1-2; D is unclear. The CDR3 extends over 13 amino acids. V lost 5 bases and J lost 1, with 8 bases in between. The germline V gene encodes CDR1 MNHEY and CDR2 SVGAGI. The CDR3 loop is CASSKQINYGYTF. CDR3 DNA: TGTGCCAGCAGTAAACAGATTAACTATGGCTACACCTTC.

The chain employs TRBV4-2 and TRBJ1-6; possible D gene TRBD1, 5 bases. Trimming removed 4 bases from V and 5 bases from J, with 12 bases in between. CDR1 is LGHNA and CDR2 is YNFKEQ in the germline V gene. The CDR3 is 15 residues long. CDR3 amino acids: CASSPSDRDNSPLHF. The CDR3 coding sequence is TGTGCCAGCAGCCCCAGCGACAGAGATAATTCACCCCTCCACTTT.

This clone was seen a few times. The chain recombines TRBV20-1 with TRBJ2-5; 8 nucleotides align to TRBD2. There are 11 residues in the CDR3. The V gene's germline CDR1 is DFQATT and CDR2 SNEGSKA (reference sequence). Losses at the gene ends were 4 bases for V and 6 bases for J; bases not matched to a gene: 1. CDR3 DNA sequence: TGCAGTGCTATTAGCGGGAAGACCCAGTACTTC. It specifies CSAISGKTQYF.

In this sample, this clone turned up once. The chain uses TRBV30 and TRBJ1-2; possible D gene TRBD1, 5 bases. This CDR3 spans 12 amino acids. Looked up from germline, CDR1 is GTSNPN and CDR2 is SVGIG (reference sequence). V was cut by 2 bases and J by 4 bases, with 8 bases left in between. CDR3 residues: CAWSQGVYGYTF. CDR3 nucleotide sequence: TGTGCCTGGAGTCAGGGTGTCTATGGCTACACCTTC.

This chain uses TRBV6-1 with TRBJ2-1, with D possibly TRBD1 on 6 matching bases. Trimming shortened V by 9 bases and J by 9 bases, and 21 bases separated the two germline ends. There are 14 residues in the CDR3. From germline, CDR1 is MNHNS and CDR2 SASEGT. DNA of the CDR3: TGTGCCAGTGCTGAGGGACACGGCTTCGGTGAGCAGTTCTTC. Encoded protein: CASAEGHGFGEQFF.

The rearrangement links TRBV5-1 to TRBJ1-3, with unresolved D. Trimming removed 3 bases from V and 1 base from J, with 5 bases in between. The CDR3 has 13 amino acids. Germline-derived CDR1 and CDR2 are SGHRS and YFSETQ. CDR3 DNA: TGCGCCAGCAGCTGGGGATCTGGAAACACCATATATTTT. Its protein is CASSWGSGNTIYF.